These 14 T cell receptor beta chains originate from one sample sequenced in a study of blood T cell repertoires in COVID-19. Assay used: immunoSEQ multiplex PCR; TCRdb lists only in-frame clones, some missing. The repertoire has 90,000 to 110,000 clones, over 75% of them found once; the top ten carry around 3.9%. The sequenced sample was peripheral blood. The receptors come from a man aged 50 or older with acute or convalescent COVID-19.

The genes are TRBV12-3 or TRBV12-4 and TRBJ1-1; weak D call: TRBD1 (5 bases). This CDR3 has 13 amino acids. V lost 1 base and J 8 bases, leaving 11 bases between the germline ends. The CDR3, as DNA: TGTGCCAGCAGTTTAGGTTATGGGGCCGAAGCTTTCTTT. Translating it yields CASSLGYGAEAFF.

The CDR3 region is CASKTDRKCGYTF. CDR3 sequence (DNA): TGTGCCAGCAAAACGGACAGGAAGTGTGGCTACACCTTC. The gene calls are TRBV6-7 and TRBJ1-2; TRBD1 matches 7 bases. TRBV6-7 is annotated as an ORF whose role is uncertain. The V gene end was trimmed by 7 bases and the J gene end by 7 bases; junction bases not matched to a gene: 9. The CDR3 consists of 13 residues.

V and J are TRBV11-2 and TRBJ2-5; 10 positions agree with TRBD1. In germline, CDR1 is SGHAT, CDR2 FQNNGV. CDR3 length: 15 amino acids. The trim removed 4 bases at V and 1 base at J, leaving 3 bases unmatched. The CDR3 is CASSWRTGGQETQYF. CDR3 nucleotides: TGTGCCAGCAGCTGGCGGACAGGGGGCCAAGAGACCCAGTACTTC. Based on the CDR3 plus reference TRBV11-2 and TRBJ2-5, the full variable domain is EAGVAQSPRYKIIEKRQSVAFWCNPISGHATLYWYQQILGQGPKLLIQFQNNGVVDDSQLPKDRFSAERLKGVDSTLKIQPAKLEDSAVYLCASSWRTGGQETQYFGPGTRLLVL.

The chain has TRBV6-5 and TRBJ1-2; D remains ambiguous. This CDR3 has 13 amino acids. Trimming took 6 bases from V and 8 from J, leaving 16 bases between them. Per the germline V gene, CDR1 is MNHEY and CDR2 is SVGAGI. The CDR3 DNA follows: TGTGCCAGCAGACCCCCCCTAGGTGGAGGCTACACCTTC. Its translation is CASRPPLGGGYTF.

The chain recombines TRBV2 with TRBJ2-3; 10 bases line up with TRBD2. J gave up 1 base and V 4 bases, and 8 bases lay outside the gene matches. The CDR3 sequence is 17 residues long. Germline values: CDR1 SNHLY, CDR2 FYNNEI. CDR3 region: CASSGGLAGAGTDTQYF. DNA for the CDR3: TGTGCCAGCAGTGGGGGGCTAGCGGGAGCTGGCACAGATACGCAGTATTTT.

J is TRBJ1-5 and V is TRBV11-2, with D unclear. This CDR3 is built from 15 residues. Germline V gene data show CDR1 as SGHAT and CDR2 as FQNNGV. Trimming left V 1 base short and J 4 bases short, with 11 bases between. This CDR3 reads CASSLVAGANQPQHF. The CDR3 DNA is TGTGCCAGCAGCTTAGTTGCGGGTGCGAATCAGCCCCAGCATTTT.

DNA for the CDR3: TGTGCCAGCAGGTCTAGCGGGAGGGGGTACGAGCAGTACTTC. Its protein product is CASRSSGRGYEQYF. The chain recombines TRBV7-8 with TRBJ2-7; 12 bases agree with TRBD2. Trimming removed 6 bases from V and 4 bases from J; junction bases left unmatched: 4. This CDR3 is 14 amino acids long. Germline values: CDR1 SGHVS, CDR2 FQNEAQ.

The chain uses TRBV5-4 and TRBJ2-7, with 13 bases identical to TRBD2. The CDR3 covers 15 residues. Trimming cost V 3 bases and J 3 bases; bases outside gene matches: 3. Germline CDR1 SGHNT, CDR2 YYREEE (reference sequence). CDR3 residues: CASSSGLAGIYEQYF. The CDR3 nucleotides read TGTGCCAGCAGCTCGGGACTAGCGGGAATCTACGAGCAGTACTTC.

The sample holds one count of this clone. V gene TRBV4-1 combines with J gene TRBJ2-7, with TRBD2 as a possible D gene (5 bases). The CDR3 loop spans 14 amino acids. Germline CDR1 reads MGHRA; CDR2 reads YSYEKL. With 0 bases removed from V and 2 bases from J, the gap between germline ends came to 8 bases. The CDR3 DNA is TGCGCCAGCAGCCAAGATCGAGGGACCTACGAGCAGTACTTC. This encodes CASSQDRGTYEQYF.

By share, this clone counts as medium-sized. The CDR3 DNA reads TGTGCCAGCAGCCAAGAAAAGGGGGCGGATGGCTACACCTTC. Residues: CASSQEKGADGYTF. The V gene is TRBV4-2, the J gene TRBJ1-2, with 7 bases matching TRBD1. Per the germline V gene, CDR1 is LGHNA and CDR2 is YNFKEQ. V shed 0 bases and J 6 bases; nucleotides not matched to a gene: 4. There are 14 residues in the CDR3.

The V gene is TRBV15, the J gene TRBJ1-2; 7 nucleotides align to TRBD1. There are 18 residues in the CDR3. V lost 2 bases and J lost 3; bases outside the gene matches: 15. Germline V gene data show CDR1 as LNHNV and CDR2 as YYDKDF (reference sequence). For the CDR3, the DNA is TGTGCCACCAGCAGACACAAACCAACCGTTACAGGGGACTATGGCTACACCTTC. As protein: CATSRHKPTVTGDYGYTF.

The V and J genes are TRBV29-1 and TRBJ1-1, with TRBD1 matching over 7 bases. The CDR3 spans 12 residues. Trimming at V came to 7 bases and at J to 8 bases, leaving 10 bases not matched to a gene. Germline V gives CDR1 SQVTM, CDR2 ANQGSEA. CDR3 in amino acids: CSGKLDRTEAFF. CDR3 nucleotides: TGCAGCGGGAAATTGGACAGGACGGAAGCTTTCTTT.

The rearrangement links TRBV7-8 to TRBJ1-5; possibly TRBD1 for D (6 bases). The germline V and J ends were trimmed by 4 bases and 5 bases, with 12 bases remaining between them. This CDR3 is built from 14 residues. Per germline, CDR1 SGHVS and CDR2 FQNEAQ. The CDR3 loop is CASSSRGLDQPQHF. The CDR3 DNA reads TGTGCCAGCAGCTCCAGGGGATTGGATCAGCCCCAGCATTTT.

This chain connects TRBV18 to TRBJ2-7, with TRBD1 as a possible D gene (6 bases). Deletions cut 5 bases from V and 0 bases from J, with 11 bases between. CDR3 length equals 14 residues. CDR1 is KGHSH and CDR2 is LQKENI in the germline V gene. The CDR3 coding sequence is TGTGCCAGCTCAAATACAGGGATCTCCTACGAGCAGTACTTC. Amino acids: CASSNTGISYEQYF.